This note documents a single T cell receptor (beta chain) sequence. This clonotype showed up just a few times. The specificity of this receptor is unknown. No much larger clone is present one base from it, and per-base qualities are unavailable. These data are taken from a study of T-cell memory formation after mild COVID-19 (dated by TCRdb to the early 2020s). Regarding the complete study: TCR sequence clusters from the two donors were largely donor specific. Two young, previously healthy adult volunteers, one female and one male, were included in the cohort. Longitudinal TCRalpha and TCRbeta repertoire sequencing tracked T-cell clones expanding and contracting after mild COVID-19 in a couple of donors. The paper as a whole reports these results and caveats: Contracting CD4+ clones were found mainly in CM and EM memory subsets, while CD8+ clones were enriched in EMRA. SARS-CoV-2 specificity was not confirmed for the second-wave clones peaking on day 37. The study covered only a couple of mild cases, and larger cohorts including severe cases with pre-infection samples were considered necessary. The detection of some responding clones in pre-infection memory suggests that pre-existing cross-reactive memory T cells joined the SARS-CoV-2 response. Clones contracting from day 15 to 85 had balanced CD4/CD8 phenotypes, while a second wave expanding from day 15 to 37 was biased towards CD4+.

Ficoll-Paque density gradient centrifugation was used to isolate PBMCs. TCRdb shows the sequencer as Illumina NovaSeq 6000. TCRalpha and TCRbeta cDNA libraries were built by 5'RACE with constant-segment primers, adding sample barcodes and unique molecular identifiers. Trizol reagent was used to extract RNA from every sample. Libraries were amplified in two PCR steps, with a second sample barcode and Illumina TruSeq adapters added in the second step. Sequencing of libraries was performed on an Illumina NovaSeq with 2 x 150 bp paired-end reads. The authors processed their data as follows. Demultiplexing of reads and collapsing into UMI-guided consensus sequences were performed with migec v1.2.7. Using mixcr v2.1.11, the UMI consensuses were aligned to TRA and TRB V and J templates and assembled into clonotypes. Clonotypes were classified as expanded or contracted when called significant by both edgeR and NoisET, with noise models trained on biological replicates. For edgeR calls, the cutoffs were a false discovery rate-adjusted p below 0.01 and a log2 fold-change threshold of 1. As an exploratory analysis of dynamics, max-normalized trajectories of the 1000 most abundant clonotypes were examined with PCA combined with hierarchical clustering. The CD4 or CD8 phenotype of responding clones was assigned using the separately sequenced CD4+ and CD8+ repertoires. TCRdb trimmed public reads at Q25 via fastp, called clones via MiXCR and kept in-frame beta chains. Rows are combined by CDR3 protein, so each entry shows the most common genes and DNA. In this record, the V and J calls reflect TCRdb's handling and not the investigators' own analysis. This sample is represented by around 90,000 distinct CDR3 sequences; more than 13% of them were singletons. Jointly, the top ten make up 39% of the sample.

What was sequenced was PBMCs or a T cell subset sorted from them (not recorded which). The sequence came from a man aged 18 to 35 who had mild COVID-19 (a few samples of this study predate the infection). The sample titles of this study are shuffled in the database, so cell type and time point are left out; the donor was told from shared clones.

This receptor carries the CDR3 CASSLDQAQISDTQYF. The sequence in DNA is TGCGCCAGCAGCTTGGACCAAGCTCAGATCTCAGATACGCAGTATTTT. Here the chain combines TRBV5-1 and TRBJ2-3; no D gene is confidently identified. There are 16 amino acids in the CDR3, from cysteine to phenylalanine inclusive. The CDR3 DNA has 48 bases and is translated from base 1. The germline V gene supplies CDR1 SGHRS and CDR2 YFSETQ. The V end loses 0 bases and the J end loses 4 bases, and a stretch of 15 bases separates them.